Listed below are T cell receptor beta chains from one sample, sequenced in a study of CD8+CD57+ T cells in acquired aplastic anemia. TCRdb reprocessed the reads with MiXCR, giving one entry per CDR3 protein. The sample shows some 92,000 distinct CDR3 sequences, less than 75% of them seen only once. The sequencing input was sorted CD4+, CD8+, or CD8+CD57+ T cells (not recorded which) from PBMCs. The receptors derive from a human donor with aplastic anemia. CDR3s include the opening cysteine and the closing phenylalanine or tryptophan.

j_gene	v_gene	CDR3aa
TRBJ1-1	TRBV25-1	CASTPTRVRNTEAFF
TRBJ2-3	TRBV24-1	CATSVTGKTDTQYF
TRBJ2-3	TRBV4-1	CASSPGQGFTDTQYF
TRBJ1-1	TRBV20-1	CSARGQLTNTEAFF
TRBJ1-1	TRBV24-1	CATSDSGQGAREAFF
TRBJ2-1	TRBV7-3	CASSLSATQVPQFF
TRBJ1-5	TRBV2	CASSAETGSNQPQHF
TRBJ2-7	TRBV15	CASSKETGAAEQCF
TRBJ1-5	TRBV7-6	CASSLSANSNQPQHF
TRBJ2-1	TRBV5-4	CASSLGLSNNEQFF
TRBJ2-7	TRBV19	CASSPQTSSYEQYF
TRBJ1-1	TRBV29-1	CSVGRREAFF
TRBJ2-6	TRBV19	CASSLSSGANVLTF
TRBJ1-1	TRBV2	CASRSDEAFF
TRBJ2-7	TRBV29-1	CSVEVKYEQYF
TRBJ2-7	TRBV7-6	CASSLGAAEQYF
TRBJ2-7	TRBV10-3	CASRQGTSSLYEQYF
TRBJ2-2	TRBV10-3	CAISESELAGEELFF
TRBJ2-7	TRBV2	CASSPQSSYEQYF
TRBJ1-4	TRBV2	CASRRTYRGEEKLFF
TRBJ1-2	TRBV2	CASSERGNYGYTF
TRBJ2-7	TRBV29-1	CSVEVGDRGYEQYF
TRBJ1-1	TRBV25-1	CASSYSHAFEAFF
TRBJ1-2	TRBV10-3	CAISETALNYGYTF
TRBJ2-7	TRBV20-1	CSAAPGLGEQYF
TRBJ1-6	TRBV6-1	CASSELPGQGGSPLHF
TRBJ2-1	TRBV24-1	CATRGSGGGYNEQFF
TRBJ1-2	TRBV20-1	CSASLDGWYGYTF
TRBJ1-1	TRBV5-1	CASSSPGTGVNTEAFF
TRBJ2-6	TRBV25-1	CASSPRTGISGANVLTF
TRBJ2-7	TRBV10-3	CAISESGKYEQYF
TRBJ2-5	TRBV5-1	CASSLGDSKETQYF
TRBJ1-1	TRBV5-1	CASSLVVGNTEAFF
TRBJ1-1	TRBV25-1	CASSVVSGTEAFF
TRBJ1-2	TRBV7-9	CASRRLGDYGYTF
TRBJ2-7	TRBV10-3	CAISEGARYEQYF
TRBJ1-2	TRBV5-1	CASSQPGQVYGYTF
TRBJ1-2	TRBV29-1	CSVEDHRDRNNYGYTF
TRBJ2-6	TRBV12-3/TRBV12-4	CASTWVSGANVLTF
TRBJ2-3	TRBV7-9	CASSLLETDTQYF
TRBJ2-3	TRBV6-1	CASTAGTGVTDTQYF
TRBJ1-2	TRBV25-1	CASTLQDGYGYTF
TRBJ2-6	TRBV25-1	CASRNSGANVLTF
TRBJ2-1	TRBV19	CASRTDRSPYNEQFF
TRBJ2-7	TRBV5-1	CASSLLPTYEQYF
TRBJ1-2	TRBV29-1	CSVEGAPGANYGYTF
TRBJ2-1	TRBV20-1	CSAFSLAGGFNEQFF
TRBJ2-7	TRBV7-3	CASSLPYEQYF
TRBJ2-1	TRBV20-1	CSATPEQVEQFF
TRBJ2-5	TRBV7-3	CASSLTLGVGETQYF